These 6 T cell receptor beta chains were sequenced from one sample in a study of T cell responses to AZD1222 COVID-19 vaccine. Sequencing was performed with immunoSEQ multiplex PCR; in TCRdb, only in-frame clones are kept and a portion is missing. This table holds about 100,000 clones, roughly 91% found once. The sequences come from peripheral blood, collected on day 0 of AZD1222 vaccination. These receptor sequences come from an adult in good health.

J is TRBJ1-2 and V is TRBV5-1; TRBD1 matches 8 bases. Germline V gene lookup returns CDR1 SGHRS and CDR2 YFSETQ. The V segment lost 9 bases and the J segment 0 bases; nucleotides outside the gene matches: 7. CDR3 length: 14 amino acids. CDR3 protein: CATGPGGANYGYTF. In DNA form, the CDR3 reads TGCGCCACCGGCCCAGGGGGCGCTAACTATGGCTACACCTTC.

Written as DNA, the CDR3 is TGTGCCAGCAGCCCTACGACGGCGAACACTGAAGCTTTCTTT. Translated, it gives CASSPTTANTEAFF. This chain joins TRBV9 and TRBJ1-1; no definite D call. Per germline, CDR1 SGDLS and CDR2 YYNGEE. The CDR3 contains 14 residues. Between the trimmed V and J ends, which lost 4 bases and 1 base, there was a span of 11 bases.

This chain joins TRBV27 and TRBJ1-2; D possibly corresponds to TRBD1 (5 bases). This CDR3 spans 11 amino acids. V was shortened by 8 bases and J by 10 bases, with 14 bases between the two germline ends. Germline assignment: CDR1 MNHEY and CDR2 SMNVEV (reference sequence). CDR3 amino acids: CASSQGGAYTF. The CDR3 DNA reads as TGTGCCAGCTCCCAGGGCGGGGCCTACACCTTC.

The rearrangement joins TRBV18 to TRBJ1-5; D unresolved. The CDR3 sequence is 13 residues long. V lost 3 bases to trimming and J lost 5 bases, with 8 bases between them. The germline gives CDR1 KGHSH, CDR2 LQKENI. CDR3 nucleotides: TGTGCCAGCTCACCGGGGTCTGATCAGCCCCAGCATTTT. Its protein product is CASSPGSDQPQHF.

The chain combines TRBV5-1 with TRBJ1-1; 8 bases match TRBD1. V lost 6 bases and J lost 1; bases outside the gene matches: 5. CDR1 and CDR2 from the germline V gene are SGHRS and YFSETQ. The CDR3 is 14 residues long. The CDR3 reads CASTPGTGNTEAFF. The CDR3 coding sequence is TGCGCCAGCACCCCCGGGACAGGGAACACTGAAGCTTTCTTT.

The rearrangement uses TRBV5-1 and TRBJ1-4; 8 bases agree with TRBD1. The V gene's germline CDR1 is SGHRS and CDR2 YFSETQ. This CDR3 region has 16 residues. Trimming removed 4 bases from V and 2 bases from J; junction bases left unmatched: 7. CDR3 sequence reads: CASSPDRGATNEKLFF. The CDR3 coding sequence is TGCGCCAGCAGCCCTGACAGGGGAGCCACTAATGAAAAACTGTTTTTT.